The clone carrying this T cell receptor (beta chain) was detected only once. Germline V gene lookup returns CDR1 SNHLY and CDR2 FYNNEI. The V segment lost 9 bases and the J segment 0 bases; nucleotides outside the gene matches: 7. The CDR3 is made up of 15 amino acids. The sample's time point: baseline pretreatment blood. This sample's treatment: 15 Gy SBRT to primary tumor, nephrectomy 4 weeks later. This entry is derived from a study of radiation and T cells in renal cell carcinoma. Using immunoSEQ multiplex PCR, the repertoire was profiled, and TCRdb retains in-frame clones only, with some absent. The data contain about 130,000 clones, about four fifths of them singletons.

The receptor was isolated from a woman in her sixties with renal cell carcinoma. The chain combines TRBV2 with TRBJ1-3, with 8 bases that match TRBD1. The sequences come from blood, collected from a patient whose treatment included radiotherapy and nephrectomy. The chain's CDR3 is CASGQGPSSGNTIYF. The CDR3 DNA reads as TGTGCCAGTGGACAGGGACCTAGCTCTGGAAACACCATATATTTT.